Listed below are T cell receptor beta chains from one sample, sequenced in a study of brain T cells in children with intractable seizures. Profiling relied on immunoSEQ multiplex PCR, and the TCRdb table lists in-frame clones only, not all of them. The sample comprises thousands of clones, around 73% of which are singletons, and around 8.2% rests with the top ten. Sequences were derived from resected brain tissue, sampled at surgery. All receptors come from a boy younger than two with tuberous sclerosis and intractable seizures. The CDR3 runs from the conserved cysteine through the conserved F or W. The order of the fields is D gene, J gene, V gene, clone size, CDR3 protein, CDR3 DNA. A D gene is named only where the DNA matches it firmly. A row's size may be missing; if present it is once, few, many or a size class.

- | TRBJ2-3 | TRBV19 | - | CASRPSGGSLGDTQYF | TGTGCCAGTAGACCCAGCGGAGGTAGCCTGGGAGATACGCAGTATTTT
TRBD1 | TRBJ2-3 | TRBV5-5 | once | CASSREQGKGTDTQYF | TGTGCCAGCAGCAGGGAACAGGGGAAGGGCACAGATACGCAGTATTTT
TRBD1 | TRBJ1-1 | TRBV12-3/TRBV12-4 | - | CASRGQTATEAFF | TGTGCCAGCAGGGGACAGACCGCCACTGAAGCTTTCTTT
TRBD1 | TRBJ2-3 | TRBV23-1 | - | CASSPRDRGTDTQYF | TGCGCCAGCAGTCCCCGGGACAGGGGCACAGATACGCAGTATTTT
- | TRBJ1-1 | TRBV19 | - | CASSGALGTEAFF | TGTGCCAGTAGTGGGGCCCTGGGAACTGAAGCTTTCTTT
- | TRBJ1-5 | TRBV2 | few | CASSDRVNQPQHF | TGTGCCAGCAGTGACAGGGTCAATCAGCCCCAGCATTTT
- | TRBJ2-2 | TRBV30 | - | CAWSRGGTNTGELFF | TGTGCCTGGAGCCGCGGCGGGACGAACACCGGGGAGCTGTTTTTT
TRBD2 | TRBJ2-1 | TRBV6-5 | - | CAIRTSGYNEQFF | TGTGCCATTCGGACTAGCGGATACAATGAGCAGTTCTTC
- | TRBJ2-2 | TRBV7-3 | - | CASSDNTGELFF | TGTGCCAGCAGCGACAACACCGGGGAGCTGTTTTTT
TRBD2 | TRBJ2-7 | TRBV11-3 | - | CASSALARQYF | TGTGCCAGCAGCGCACTAGCGCGGCAGTACTTC
- | TRBJ2-1 | TRBV6-5 | - | CASSYSGGAAYNEQFF | TGTGCCAGCAGTTACTCGGGGGGCGCCGCCTACAATGAGCAGTTCTTC
TRBD2 | TRBJ2-1 | TRBV6-2/TRBV6-3 | - | CASSYSLAGHNEQFF | TGTGCCAGCAGTTACTCGCTAGCGGGGCACAATGAGCAGTTCTTC
TRBD2 | TRBJ2-1 | TRBV27 | - | CASSSSGNYNEQFF | TGTGCCAGCAGTTCCAGCGGGAACTACAATGAGCAGTTCTTC
- | TRBJ1-1 | TRBV3-1/TRBV3-2 | - | CASSQVGTRGEAFF | TGTGCCAGCAGCCAGGTGGGGACGAGGGGTGAAGCTTTCTTT
TRBD1 | TRBJ1-2 | TRBV3-1/TRBV3-2 | - | CASSLRTGEGVNYGYTF | TGTGCCAGCAGCCTCCGGACAGGGGAAGGGGTTAACTATGGCTACACCTTC
- | TRBJ1-2 | TRBV30 | - | CAWSEGDYYGYTF | TGTGCCTGGAGTGAGGGAGACTACTATGGCTACACCTTC
- | TRBJ2-2 | TRBV27 | - | CASSPDTYTGELFF | TGTGCCAGCAGTCCGGACACGTACACCGGGGAGCTGTTTTTT
- | TRBJ2-5 | TRBV18 | - | CASSLYQETQYF | TGTGCCAGCTCACTGTACCAAGAGACCCAGTACTTC
TRBD2 | TRBJ2-3 | TRBV30 | - | CAWSKLAGGTDTQYF | TGTGCCTGGAGTAAACTAGCGGGGGGCACAGATACGCAGTATTTT
- | TRBJ2-3 | TRBV5-4 | - | CASSRRDIYTDTQYF | TGTGCCAGCAGCCGCCGGGACATCTACACAGATACGCAGTATTTT
- | TRBJ1-1 | TRBV6-5 | - | CASSITEAFF | TGTGCCAGCAGCATCACTGAAGCTTTCTTT
- | TRBJ1-2 | TRBV6-1 | - | CASREGDVGYTF | TGTGCCAGCAGAGAAGGGGACGTAGGCTACACCTTC
TRBD1 | TRBJ2-3 | TRBV4-1 | - | CASRSGQGEDTQYF | TGCGCCAGCAGGAGTGGACAGGGTGAAGATACGCAGTATTTT